The 18 T cell receptor beta chains in this list originate from one sample, sequenced in a study of blood T cell repertoires in COVID-19. TCRdb's table, derived via immunoSEQ multiplex PCR, lists solely in-frame clones and lacks some. The sample records around 200,000 clones, around 84% being singletons. The sample taken for sequencing was peripheral blood. These receptors were obtained from a man aged 40-49 years with active or convalescent COVID-19.

V usage is TRBV19 and J usage is TRBJ2-3; 8 nucleotides match TRBD2. The CDR3 totals 15 residues. The germline V gene encodes CDR1 LNHDA and CDR2 SQIVND (reference sequence). After removal of 2 bases from V and 6 bases from J, the junction contained 7 bases not matched to a gene. The CDR3 reads CASSILAGGADTQYF. DNA for the CDR3: TGTGCCAGTAGTATACTAGCGGGTGGGGCCGATACGCAGTATTTT.

The chain is built from TRBV27 and TRBJ1-5; D might be TRBD1 (5 bases). The CDR3 totals 14 residues. The V gene's germline CDR1 is MNHEY and CDR2 SMNVEV (reference sequence). V dropped 4 bases and J dropped 7 bases, with 14 bases sitting between them. The CDR3, as DNA: TGTGCCAGCAGTTGGCTTGGGGGGGGACAGCCCCAGCATTTT. Encoded protein: CASSWLGGGQPQHF.

The gene calls are TRBV10-3 and TRBJ1-6, with D hard to call. The CDR3 consists of 13 residues. Germline values: CDR1 ENHRY, CDR2 SYGVKD. The germline V and J ends were trimmed by 0 bases and 12 bases, with 9 bases remaining between them. CDR3 in DNA: TGTGCCATCAGTGAGTCCCCGGAGGAACCCCTCCACTTT. Protein sequence: CAISESPEEPLHF.

This sequence joins TRBV7-8 and TRBJ2-7; D possibly corresponds to TRBD1 (6 bases). Germline CDR1 SGHVS, CDR2 FQNEAQ. V was trimmed by 5 bases and J by 4 bases, leaving 21 bases between them. The CDR3 runs to 16 residues. The CDR3: CASSPAGDKPRYEQYF. The CDR3 DNA sequence: TGTGCCAGCAGCCCCGCAGGGGACAAACCGCGTTACGAGCAGTACTTC.

This chain links TRBV7-9 with TRBJ2-5, with no clear D. Germline loops: CDR1 SEHNR, CDR2 FQNEAQ (reference sequence). Trimming removed 2 bases at V and 5 bases at J, with 12 bases between. The CDR3 has 14 residues. The CDR3 reads CASSLSPARETQYF. The CDR3 coding sequence is TGTGCCAGCAGCTTATCGCCAGCGAGGGAGACCCAGTACTTC.

The chain combines TRBV19 with TRBJ1-6; D remains ambiguous. In germline, CDR1 is LNHDA, CDR2 SQIVND (reference sequence). Deletions cut 8 bases from V and 4 bases from J, with 15 bases between. CDR3 size: 15 residues. CDR3 in DNA: TGTGCCAGTCTCCCGGGTTTGGCGTATAATTCACCCCTCCACTTT. Translated, it gives CASLPGLAYNSPLHF.

This clone is a singleton in its sample. The rearrangement links TRBV7-2 to TRBJ2-7; unclear D gene. Germline assignment: CDR1 SGHTA and CDR2 FQGNSA. The CDR3 length is 14 residues. Trimming shortened V by 1 base and J by 3 bases, and 10 bases separated the two germline ends. The CDR3 spells CASSLDSLGYEQYF. Here the CDR3 DNA reads TGTGCCAGCAGCTTAGACAGTCTGGGCTACGAGCAGTACTTC.

This clone showed up just once. The chain carries TRBV10-3 and TRBJ2-6; TRBD1 is a possible D gene (7 bases). The CDR3 spans 17 residues. V was pared by 10 bases and J by 1 base, with 20 bases between. Germline CDR1 is ENHRY and CDR2 is SYGVKD. The CDR3 coding sequence is TGTGCCACTCGAGGGGGGACAGTATCGTCTGGGGCCAACGTCCTGACTTTC. Translated, it gives CATRGGTVSSGANVLTF.

The chain couples TRBV19 to TRBJ2-3; no clear D gene. Germline V CDR1 and CDR2: LNHDA, SQIVND (reference sequence). The CDR3 is 16 residues long. Trimming stripped 3 bases from V and 2 bases from J, with 15 bases between. In DNA form, the CDR3 reads TGTGCCAGTAGTATGAGGTCGCAGAGGTACACAGATACGCAGTATTTT. Translating it yields CASSMRSQRYTDTQYF.

The rearrangement uses TRBV10-3 and TRBJ2-7, with 8 bases matching TRBD2. This CDR3 spans 12 amino acids. Germline V gene lookup returns CDR1 ENHRY and CDR2 SYGVKD. V shed 6 bases and J 5 bases; nucleotides not matched to a gene: 3. CDR3: CAISNGGDEQYF. In nucleotides, the CDR3 is TGTGCCATCAGCAACGGGGGGGACGAGCAGTACTTC.

In DNA, the CDR3 is TGTGCCAGCAGGACAGGTTCGAGCACTGAAGCTTTCTTT. It specifies CASRTGSSTEAFF. J is TRBJ1-1 and V is TRBV6-5, with D maybe TRBD1 (6 bases). The CDR3 has 13 amino acids. Trimming left V 6 bases short and J 4 bases short, with 12 bases between. Germline values: CDR1 MNHEY, CDR2 SVGAGI.

The chain carries TRBV24-1 and TRBJ2-5; 7 nucleotides agree with TRBD2. This CDR3 is built from 15 residues. Trimming removed 6 bases from V and 4 bases from J; junction bases left unmatched: 10. Germline values: CDR1 KGHDR, CDR2 SFDVKD. CDR3 amino acids: CATSILWGEGETQYF. The CDR3 DNA follows: TGTGCCACCAGTATCCTTTGGGGGGAGGGAGAGACCCAGTACTTC.

The chain recombines TRBV7-2 with TRBJ2-3; TRBD2 agrees at 8 bases. The trim removed 1 base at V and 6 bases at J, leaving 9 bases unmatched. The CDR3 covers 16 residues. CDR1 and CDR2 from the germline V gene are SGHTA and FQGNSA. The CDR3 is CASSLVPGGAPDTQYF. CDR3 sequence (DNA): TGTGCCAGCAGCTTAGTCCCCGGGGGGGCCCCCGATACGCAGTATTTT.

The chain is built from TRBV4-2 and TRBJ2-1, with TRBD2 identical over 8 bases. CDR1 is LGHNA and CDR2 is YNFKEQ in the germline V gene. The CDR3 runs to 16 residues. The junction had 5 bases not matched to a gene; V was cut back by 0 bases and J by 4 bases. The CDR3 protein is CASSQEGGGLYNEQFF. DNA of the CDR3: TGTGCCAGCAGCCAAGAAGGCGGGGGGCTATACAATGAGCAGTTCTTC.

In this sample, this clone turned up once. The V gene is TRBV12-3 or TRBV12-4, the J gene TRBJ2-3; D is undetermined. The CDR3 has 13 residues. V lost 4 bases and J 0 bases, leaving 5 bases between the germline ends. The DNA for the CDR3 is TGTGCCAGCAGTTCCTACAGCACAGATACGCAGTATTTT. Translated, it gives CASSSYSTDTQYF.

Only one count was recorded for this clone. The chain combines TRBV5-1 with TRBJ2-7; D might be TRBD1 (5 bases). The germline CDR1 and CDR2 sequences are SGHRS and YFSETQ. The CDR3 consists of 14 residues. V was cut by 0 bases and J by 3 bases, with 10 bases left in between. The CDR3 reads CASSLVGEVYEQYF. The CDR3 bases are TGCGCCAGCAGCTTGGTAGGGGAAGTCTACGAGCAGTACTTC.

CDR3 sequence reads: CASSQDSAGTGYPYEQYF. The CDR3 DNA reads TGTGCCAGCAGCCAAGACTCGGCCGGGACAGGCTATCCCTACGAGCAGTACTTC. The chain has TRBV4-2 and TRBJ2-7, with 8 positions matching TRBD1. This CDR3 spans 18 amino acids. V lost 0 bases and J lost 2; bases outside the gene matches: 12. The germline V gene encodes CDR1 LGHNA and CDR2 YNFKEQ.

The chain couples TRBV5-4 to TRBJ2-3; 9 bases are a match to TRBD2. The V and J ends lost 10 bases and 6 bases, in that order; junction bases with no gene match: 12. Germline lookup yields CDR1 SGHNT and CDR2 YYREEE (reference sequence). The CDR3 consists of 14 residues. The CDR3 DNA follows: TGTGCCCAGGGAGGAGCGGGGGGCCTTGATACGCAGTATTTT. It yields the protein CAQGGAGGLDTQYF.